Detailed here is one T cell receptor beta chain. What it binds is not known. J was trimmed by 2 bases and V by 1 base; bases with no gene match: 2. The CDR3 contains 14 residues. In germline, CDR1 is MGHDK, CDR2 SYGVNS. The PCR contained 60 Vbeta and 13 Jbeta primers. Sequenced by immunoSEQ multiplex PCR; TCRdb stores in-frame clones only, minus some. The table lists about 130,000 clones, around four fifths of them singletons. This sample stems from a study of cytomegalovirus exposure and HLA in healthy donors. The study's findings and limits: Previously analyzed data showed that most TCR beta V segments were productive at a frequency of about 87% or about 30%.

The chain has TRBV25-1 and TRBJ2-7; 7 nucleotides line up with TRBD2. Material: PBMCs. This TCR derives from a man aged 35 to 55 in good health and CMV-seronegative. The CDR3 loop reads CASSEWEGAYEQYF. The CDR3 DNA follows: TGTGCCAGCAGTGAATGGGAGGGTGCCTACGAGCAGTACTTC.